The next 29 T cell receptor beta chains were all read from a single sample in a study of blood T cell repertoires in COVID-19. Measured with immunoSEQ multiplex PCR; TCRdb has only the in-frame clones, and not every one. In the table there are hundreds of thousands of clones, more than 85% of which are singletons. Input material: PBMCs or T cells enriched from blood (not recorded which). The receptor set was obtained from a woman aged 25-40 years who had recovered from COVID-19.

This clone appeared a single time. This chain uses TRBV27 with TRBJ1-3, with 7 bases identical to TRBD1. J was trimmed by 3 bases and V by 5 bases; bases with no gene match: 7. CDR3 length: 15 amino acids. Germline V gene lookup returns CDR1 MNHEY and CDR2 SMNVEV (reference sequence). The CDR3 protein is CASSPSTGYGNTIYF. DNA of the CDR3: TGTGCCAGCAGTCCTTCGACAGGGTATGGAAACACCATATATTTT.

The rearrangement uses TRBV19 and TRBJ1-4; D remains ambiguous. V lost 7 bases and J lost 3, with 12 bases in between. CDR3 length equals 14 residues. Germline CDR1 LNHDA, CDR2 SQIVND (reference sequence). The CDR3 protein is CASMQWEPNEKLFF. In DNA form, the CDR3 reads TGTGCCAGTATGCAGTGGGAGCCTAATGAAAAACTGTTTTTT.

The chain combines TRBV30 with TRBJ1-3; weak D call: TRBD1 (5 bases). The V end was cut by 2 bases, the J end by 2 bases, with 13 bases between. CDR1 and CDR2 (germline): GTSNPN, SVGIG (reference sequence). This CDR3 is built from 15 residues. CDR3 amino acids: CAWSPSRVTGNTIYF. In DNA, the CDR3 is TGTGCCTGGAGTCCATCCAGGGTAACTGGAAACACCATATATTTT.

CDR3 coding DNA: TGTGCCAGTAGTATAAGCAGAGGACAGGGGCGCACAGATACGCAGTATTTT. This codes for CASSISRGQGRTDTQYF. The V and J genes are TRBV19 and TRBJ2-3; 9 bases fit TRBD1. CDR1 LNHDA and CDR2 SQIVND come from the germline V gene (reference sequence). V lost 2 bases to trimming and J lost 1 base; unmatched junction nucleotides: 7. CDR3 size: 17 residues.

This chain joins TRBV27 and TRBJ1-5; TRBD1 matches 7 bases. The V gene end was trimmed by 5 bases and the J gene end by 3 bases; junction bases not matched to a gene: 7. CDR3 length: 15 amino acids. In germline, CDR1 is MNHEY, CDR2 SMNVEV (reference sequence). The DNA of the CDR3 is TGTGCCAGCAGTCTACAGGGGTTATACAATCAGCCCCAGCATTTT. Amino acids: CASSLQGLYNQPQHF.

This sequence joins TRBV24-1 and TRBJ2-1; weak D call: TRBD2 (6 bases). The CDR3 has 14 amino acids. Germline lookup yields CDR1 KGHDR and CDR2 SFDVKD. The ends were cut back, 3 bases at V and 12 bases at J, with 17 bases in the middle. CDR3 in amino acids: CATSDAGLLGGQFF. As DNA, the CDR3 is TGTGCCACCAGTGATGCGGGACTCCTTGGAGGGCAGTTCTTC.

V usage is TRBV9 and J usage is TRBJ1-3; TRBD1 matches 7 bases. Germline V gene lookup returns CDR1 SGDLS and CDR2 YYNGEE. The CDR3 spans 16 residues. The V segment lost 5 bases and the J segment 2 bases; nucleotides outside the gene matches: 10. Written as DNA, the CDR3 is TGTGCCAGCAGTCCCCCTGGGCAGGGGGCTGGAAACACCATATATTTT. It translates to CASSPPGQGAGNTIYF.

V usage is TRBV7-2 and J usage is TRBJ2-3, with 10 bases matching TRBD2. The CDR3 contains 15 residues. Germline CDR1 SGHTA, CDR2 FQGNSA. The V and J ends lost 5 bases and 3 bases, in that order; junction bases with no gene match: 5. In DNA form, the CDR3 reads TGTGCCAGCAGCCCTAGGACTAGCGGAACAGATACGCAGTATTTT. It specifies CASSPRTSGTDTQYF.

V usage is TRBV6-1 and J usage is TRBJ2-2, with D hard to call. Germline V gene data show CDR1 as MNHNS and CDR2 as SASEGT. Trimming left V 3 bases short and J 6 bases short, with 11 bases between. There are 14 residues in the CDR3. The CDR3 sequence: CASSDSFLAGELFF. The CDR3 DNA reads as TGTGCCAGCAGTGACAGTTTTCTTGCCGGGGAGCTGTTTTTT.

The chain employs TRBV9 and TRBJ1-1; 12 positions agree with TRBD1. Germline assignment: CDR1 SGDLS and CDR2 YYNGEE. The V and J ends lost 4 bases and 4 bases, in that order; junction bases with no gene match: 5. This CDR3 has 15 amino acids. The CDR3 DNA reads TGTGCCAGCAGCACTAGGGACAGGGGGCCCACTGAAGCTTTCTTT. This gives the protein CASSTRDRGPTEAFF.

The count of this clone is one. This chain links TRBV10-3 with TRBJ2-4; tentative D call: TRBD1 (5 bases). The V and J ends lost 2 bases and 7 bases respectively, with 12 bases between them. The germline V gene encodes CDR1 ENHRY and CDR2 SYGVKD. The CDR3 runs 14 residues. The DNA of the CDR3 is TGTGCCATCAGTGAGAGACAAAACAGGAACATTCAGTACTTC. It specifies CAISERQNRNIQYF.

For this clone: The same CDR3 is also encoded by other DNA sequences in this sample. V and J are TRBV15 and TRBJ1-3; possibly TRBD1 for D (6 bases). This CDR3 contains 15 residues. Trimming left V 0 bases short and J 1 base short, with 7 bases between. Germline loops: CDR1 LNHNV, CDR2 YYDKDF (reference sequence). The CDR3 bases are TGTGCCACCAGCAGAGATCAGGGGTCTGGAAACACCATATATTTT. Translated: CATSRDQGSGNTIYF.

The chain combines TRBV5-4 with TRBJ2-1, with 8 bases aligning to TRBD2. Germline V gene lookup returns CDR1 SGHNT and CDR2 YYREEE (reference sequence). V dropped 6 bases and J dropped 2; count of bases not matched to a gene: 10. This CDR3 has 16 residues. The CDR3 loop is CASTLGGGRTYNEQFF. CDR3 coding DNA: TGTGCCAGCACCCTGGGGGGCGGGAGGACCTACAATGAGCAGTTCTTC. The full variable domain, rest sourced from reference TRBV5-4 and TRBJ2-1, is ETGVTQSPTHLIKTRGQQVTLRCSSQSGHNTVSWYQQALGQGPQFIFQYYREEENGRGNFPPRFSGLQFPNYSSELNVNALELDDSALYLCASTLGGGRTYNEQFFGPGTRLTVL.

The chain has TRBV5-1 and TRBJ2-5, with D perhaps matching TRBD2 (6 bases). V was pared by 3 bases and J by 5 bases, with 14 bases between. Germline V gives CDR1 SGHRS, CDR2 YFSETQ. The CDR3 totals 14 residues. CDR3 amino acids: CASSSGTSRETQYF. DNA of the CDR3: TGCGCCAGCAGCTCAGGGACTTCCCGGGAGACCCAGTACTTC.

This sequence joins TRBV4-3 and TRBJ1-3; 7 bases line up with TRBD1. Trimming at V came to 3 bases and at J to 8 bases, leaving 16 bases not matched to a gene. The CDR3 extends over 17 amino acids. Germline-derived CDR1 and CDR2 are LGHNA and YSLEER. The CDR3: CASSQTVAGGRAHTIYF. The CDR3 DNA sequence: TGCGCCAGCAGCCAGACAGTTGCAGGGGGAAGGGCGCACACCATATATTTT.

V and J are TRBV6-2 or TRBV6-3 and TRBJ2-2, with TRBD2 matching 7 bases. Germline-derived CDR1 and CDR2 are MNHEY and SVGEGT. V gave up 4 bases and J gave up 4 bases; unmatched junction bases: 15. CDR3 size: 18 residues. This CDR3 reads CASSSPFGGSVGTGELFF. CDR3 in DNA: TGTGCCAGCAGTTCCCCGTTTGGCGGGAGCGTTGGCACCGGGGAGCTGTTTTTT.

This sequence joins TRBV6-6 and TRBJ2-7; 8 positions agree with TRBD1. After removal of 6 bases from V and 2 bases from J, the junction contained 18 bases not matched to a gene. This CDR3 spans 18 amino acids. The germline V gene has CDR1 MNHNY and CDR2 SVGAGI (reference sequence). CDR3 DNA sequence: TGTGCCAGCAGCCGACAGGGGATCTCTAGCTCGCGAGCCTACGAGCAGTACTTC. This sequence encodes CASSRQGISSSRAYEQYF.

The V and J genes are TRBV19 and TRBJ1-5, with TRBD1 identical over 10 bases. This CDR3 has 16 amino acids. After removal of 4 bases from V and 1 base from J, the junction contained 4 bases not matched to a gene. Germline V lookup: CDR1 LNHDA, CDR2 SQIVND (reference sequence). The CDR3 is CASSTTGGRSNQPQHF. The DNA for the CDR3 is TGTGCCAGTAGTACGACAGGGGGCCGGAGCAATCAGCCCCAGCATTTT.

This chain joins TRBV7-4 and TRBJ1-1, with D tentatively TRBD1 (5 bases). The CDR3 contains 16 residues. Germline V gene data show CDR1 as SGHVT and CDR2 as SQSDAQ. Trimming pared 5 bases from V and 7 bases from J, leaving 23 bases between. The CDR3 spells CASSHTPPRSQGEAFF. CDR3 sequence (DNA): TGTGCCAGCAGCCACACCCCACCCCGGAGCCAGGGTGAAGCTTTCTTT.

This chain joins TRBV28 and TRBJ1-2; D remains ambiguous. V shed 2 bases and J shed 6 bases, with 13 bases lying between them. This CDR3 is built from 14 residues. Germline assignment: CDR1 MDHEN and CDR2 SYDVKM. As DNA, the CDR3 is TGTGCCAGCAGTTTAGGGAGCTACATCCATGGCTACACCTTC. It encodes CASSLGSYIHGYTF.

This clone came up once. This chain uses TRBV5-1 with TRBJ2-3; no definite D call. Trimming stripped 0 bases from V and 4 bases from J, with 12 bases between. The CDR3 runs 15 residues. In germline, CDR1 is SGHRS, CDR2 YFSETQ. CDR3 bases: TGCGCCAGCAGCTTGGCCTTTGGCACCTCAGATACGCAGTATTTT. It codes for CASSLAFGTSDTQYF. Complete variable domain (other parts from reference TRBV5-1 and TRBJ2-3): KAGVTQTPRYLIKTRGQQVTLSCSPISGHRSVSWYQQTPGQGLQFLFEYFSETQRNKGNFPGRFSGRQFSNSRSEMNVSTLELGDSALYLCASSLAFGTSDTQYFGPGTRLTVL.

The gene calls are TRBV4-3 and TRBJ2-1; D perhaps matches TRBD1 (5 bases). CDR3 size: 15 residues. V was pared by 0 bases and J by 3 bases, with 9 bases between. CDR1 LGHNA and CDR2 YSLEER come from the germline V gene. Here the CDR3 DNA reads TGCGCCAGCAGCCAAGAACAGGTTGACTACAATGAGCAGTTCTTC. This encodes CASSQEQVDYNEQFF.

The rearrangement uses TRBV7-2 and TRBJ2-5, with D possibly matching TRBD1 (6 bases). Germline-derived CDR1 and CDR2 are SGHTA and FQGNSA. The length of the CDR3 is 15 residues. The V gene lost 5 bases and the J gene lost 2 bases, with 15 bases spanning the gap. For the CDR3, the DNA is TGTGCCAGCAGCCCCCAACGGACAGTACAAGAGACCCAGTACTTC. This gives the protein CASSPQRTVQETQYF.

The V call is TRBV5-4, the J call TRBJ1-1; D remains unclear. The CDR3 runs to 15 residues. V dropped 4 bases and J dropped 3 bases, with 16 bases sitting between them. Germline CDR1 SGHNT, CDR2 YYREEE (reference sequence). CDR3 residues: CASSPDGRGYTEAFF. The CDR3 DNA reads TGTGCCAGCAGCCCGGATGGGAGAGGGTACACTGAAGCTTTCTTT.

The J gene is TRBJ1-5, the V gene TRBV27, with 7 bases fitting TRBD1. Germline assignment: CDR1 MNHEY and CDR2 SMNVEV (reference sequence). There are 17 residues in the CDR3. J lost 2 bases, V lost 0 bases, and 7 bases had no gene match. Written as DNA, the CDR3 is TGTGCCAGCAGTTTATCGTTTACAGGGGACCGCAATCAGCCCCAGCATTTT. It specifies CASSLSFTGDRNQPQHF.

The rearrangement links TRBV5-1 to TRBJ1-4; 12 nucleotides line up with TRBD1. The V gene's germline CDR1 is SGHRS and CDR2 YFSETQ. V trimming: 1 base; J trimming: 8 bases; junction bases outside the gene matches: 6. The CDR3 has 16 amino acids. The CDR3 protein is CASSLFGTGGNEKLFF. Here the CDR3 DNA reads TGCGCCAGCAGCTTGTTTGGGACAGGGGGCAACGAAAAACTGTTTTTT.

The V gene is TRBV7-2, the J gene TRBJ1-2, with D possibly being TRBD1 (5 bases). Germline CDR1 SGHTA, CDR2 FQGNSA. The CDR3 runs to 14 residues. V shed 1 base and J shed 7 bases, with 13 bases lying between them. DNA for the CDR3: TGTGCCAGCAGCTTAGAAGGGCCGGGGGGTGGCTACACCTTC. Translation gives CASSLEGPGGGYTF.

The V and J genes are TRBV6-2 or TRBV6-3 and TRBJ1-5; D is perhaps TRBD1 (6 bases). There are 15 residues in the CDR3. V lost 6 bases to trimming and J lost 4 bases, with 16 bases between them. The germline gives CDR1 MNHEY, CDR2 SVGEGT. The CDR3 DNA reads TGTGCCAGCAGCGCCAGACAGGCCGGGAATCAGCCCCAGCATTTT. It is translated as CASSARQAGNQPQHF.

The genes are TRBV5-6 and TRBJ2-2; TRBD2 matches 11 bases. CDR3 length equals 18 residues. Germline-derived CDR1 and CDR2 are SGHDT and YYEEEE. The J segment lost 6 bases and the V segment lost 0 bases, leaving 10 bases of the junction unmatched. CDR3: CASSLDVSGRALAGELFF. Here the CDR3 DNA reads TGTGCCAGCAGCTTGGATGTTAGCGGGAGGGCCCTCGCCGGGGAGCTGTTTTTT.